Presented here are 10 T cell receptor beta chains from one specimen sequenced in a study of identical twins. TCRdb re-analysed the 5' RACE reads in MiXCR, keeping a single row per CDR3 protein. The table lists about 280,000 distinct CDR3 sequences, roughly 8.6% of them singletons. The same sample was also studied in work on yellow fever vaccine responses in identical twins.

Sample: memory (CD45RO+) T cells sorted from blood. The receptors were sampled from a woman under 30 in good health.

The chain has TRBV28 and TRBJ2-5; D ambiguous. Trimming pared 3 bases from V and 5 bases from J, leaving 10 bases between. This CDR3 has 13 residues. CDR1 and CDR2 (germline): MDHEN, SYDVKM. The CDR3 loop is CASSFRSAETQYF. DNA of the CDR3: TGTGCCAGCAGTTTCAGAAGCGCCGAGACCCAGTACTTC. Filled out from reference TRBV28 and TRBJ2-5, the complete variable domain reads DVKVTQSSRYLVKRTGEKVFLECVQDMDHENMFWYRQDPGLGLRLIYFSYDVKMKEKGDIPEGYSVSREKKERFSLILESASTNQTSMYLCASSFRSAETQYFGPGTRLLVL.

In this sample, this clonotype turned up many times. CDR3 bases: TGCGCCAGCAGCCAAGATCAAGGGGTTAATTCACCCCTCCACTTT. It translates to CASSQDQGVNSPLHF. The chain couples TRBV4-1 to TRBJ1-6; TRBD1 might be the D (5 bases). The CDR3 is made up of 15 amino acids. Germline assignment: CDR1 MGHRA and CDR2 YSYEKL. The V and J ends lost 0 bases and 6 bases respectively, with 9 bases between them.

This clonotype was detected only a few times. The chain combines TRBV7-2 with TRBJ2-3; possible D gene TRBD1, 6 bases. The germline gives CDR1 SGHTA, CDR2 FQGNSA. The CDR3 sequence is 15 residues long. Trimming shortened V by 1 base and J by 4 bases, and 12 bases separated the two germline ends. In DNA, the CDR3 is TGTGCCAGCAGCTTAGAACAGGGTGGCGCAGATACGCAGTATTTT. Protein: CASSLEQGGADTQYF.

This clonotype was seen repeatedly, ten times or more. The V call is TRBV12-3 or TRBV12-4, the J call TRBJ2-5; possibly TRBD1 for D (5 bases). Trimming took off 7 bases at V and 4 bases at J, with 22 bases between the two ends. The CDR3 sequence is 16 residues long. The CDR3 nucleotides read TGTGCCAGCACCATTGGGGCCAGTAGGGCGGCAGAGACCCAGTACTTC. It yields the protein CASTIGASRAAETQYF.

The chain has TRBV4-1 and TRBJ2-5; 10 positions agree with TRBD2. The CDR3 length is 14 residues. V was clipped by 4 bases and J by 4 bases; unmatched bases: 3. Looked up from germline, CDR1 is MGHRA and CDR2 is YSYEKL. The CDR3 reads CASSLLAGVETQYF. The CDR3 region has the DNA TGCGCCAGCAGCCTCCTAGCGGGAGTAGAGACCCAGTACTTC.

The table lists this clonotype with many counts. The chain recombines TRBV4-2 with TRBJ2-1, with no clear D. CDR3 size: 13 residues. Germline values: CDR1 LGHNA, CDR2 YNFKEQ. V shed 4 bases and J shed 5 bases, with 9 bases lying between them. CDR3 region: CASSLISDNEQFF. As DNA, the CDR3 is TGTGCCAGCAGCCTCATCTCAGACAATGAGCAGTTCTTC.

This clonotype has a handful of counts. V gene TRBV11-2 combines with J gene TRBJ2-5, with D possibly TRBD1 on 5 matching bases. The CDR3 contains 15 residues. Trimming pared 0 bases from V and 4 bases from J, leaving 12 bases between. Per the germline V gene, CDR1 is SGHAT and CDR2 is FQNNGV. The CDR3, as DNA: TGTGCCAGCAGCTTAGACTGGGGCCCCAGAGAGACCCAGTACTTC. This translates into CASSLDWGPRETQYF.

This clonotype was detected many times. The chain couples TRBV16 to TRBJ2-7, with 7 bases that match TRBD2. The CDR3 sequence is 13 residues long. With 2 bases clipped from V and 6 bases from J, the junction kept 4 bases outside the gene matches. In germline, CDR1 is KGHSY, CDR2 FQNENV. The chain's CDR3 is CASSQGPGGEQYV. In DNA, the CDR3 is TGTGCCAGCAGCCAAGGTCCGGGGGGCGAGCAGTACGTC.

This clonotype was seen ten or more times. This chain uses TRBV4-2 with TRBJ2-3; TRBD2 matches 11 bases. Per germline, CDR1 LGHNA and CDR2 YNFKEQ. The CDR3 is 14 residues long. The V segment lost 6 bases and the J segment 1 base; nucleotides outside the gene matches: 0. The CDR3 region is CASRTSGGTDTQYF. The DNA for the CDR3 is TGTGCCAGCAGGACTAGCGGGGGCACAGATACGCAGTATTTT.

This clonotype was found many times. The J gene is TRBJ2-1, the V gene TRBV11-1; 8 bases map to TRBD2. The CDR3 has 15 residues. The germline V gene encodes CDR1 SGHAT and CDR2 FQDESV (reference sequence). The J segment lost 10 bases and the V segment lost 10 bases, leaving 18 bases of the junction unmatched. Written as DNA, the CDR3 is TGTGCCACCGCTCCGAGAACGGGGGGGTCTGGGGAGCAGTTCTTC. As protein: CATAPRTGGSGEQFF.